Listed here are 23 T cell receptor beta chains from one sample, sequenced in a study of blood T cell repertoires in COVID-19. Generated by immunoSEQ multiplex PCR, the TCRdb table keeps only in-frame clones and is missing some. Here the sample spans 150,000 or so clones, 84% being singletons. Sequencing was carried out using PBMCs or T cells enriched from blood (not recorded which). Receptor source: a man in his forties or fifties who had recovered from COVID-19.

This clone came up a few times. The rearrangement uses TRBV24-1 and TRBJ2-3, with a possible D match to TRBD1 (5 bases). The CDR3 extends over 15 amino acids. With 9 bases removed from V and 2 bases from J, the gap between germline ends came to 17 bases. CDR1 is KGHDR and CDR2 is SFDVKD in the germline V gene. The CDR3 loop is CATHDPRQNTDTQYF. The CDR3, as DNA: TGTGCCACCCACGACCCCCGACAGAACACAGATACGCAGTATTTT.

The chain uses TRBV2 and TRBJ2-5; 7 bases fit TRBD1. Germline V gene sequence: CDR1 SNHLY, CDR2 FYNNEI. V was pared by 6 bases and J by 0 bases, with 7 bases of the junction left unmatched. This CDR3 has 15 residues. CDR3 protein: CASSRTGSNQETQYF. CDR3 bases: TGTGCCAGCAGCCGGACAGGCTCTAACCAAGAGACCCAGTACTTC.

In this sample, this clone turned up a few times. The genes are TRBV11-2 and TRBJ2-3; TRBD2 might be the D (6 bases). V lost 0 bases and J lost 4, with 8 bases in between. Germline CDR1 is SGHAT and CDR2 is FQNNGV. CDR3 length equals 14 residues. The CDR3 bases are TGTGCCAGCAGCTTAGAATGGGGGGCAGATACGCAGTATTTT. This gives the protein CASSLEWGADTQYF.

The chain couples TRBV5-8 to TRBJ1-1; 7 positions match TRBD1. Looked up from germline, CDR1 is SGHTS and CDR2 is YDEGEE. The CDR3 is 14 residues long. V lost 2 bases, J lost 4 bases, and 5 bases stayed unmatched. The CDR3 protein is CASSLQGSGTEAFF. The CDR3 coding sequence is TGTGCCAGCAGCTTACAGGGGTCGGGCACTGAAGCTTTCTTT.

The V and J genes are TRBV7-2 and TRBJ1-2; 9 bases line up with TRBD1. This CDR3 has 14 amino acids. Germline CDR1 and CDR2: SGHTA and FQGNSA. The trim removed 3 bases at V and 7 bases at J, leaving 6 bases unmatched. This chain's CDR3 is CASSFPGQGSGYTF. The CDR3 bases are TGTGCCAGCAGCTTCCCGGGACAGGGCTCTGGCTACACCTTC.

The rearrangement links TRBV5-8 to TRBJ2-3; 8 bases match TRBD1. The CDR3 extends over 15 amino acids. The junction had 4 bases not matched to a gene; V was cut back by 4 bases and J by 0 bases. CDR1 SGHTS and CDR2 YDEGEE come from the germline V gene. The CDR3 sequence: CASSPGQVSTDTQYF. As DNA, the CDR3 is TGTGCCAGCAGCCCGGGACAGGTTAGCACAGATACGCAGTATTTT.

V gene TRBV19 combines with J gene TRBJ1-5, with a tentative D call TRBD1 (6 bases). The CDR3 totals 16 residues. V lost 4 bases to trimming and J lost 0 bases, with 13 bases between them. Germline loops: CDR1 LNHDA, CDR2 SQIVND (reference sequence). CDR3 sequence: CASSTQQGNSNQPQHF. The CDR3 DNA follows: TGTGCCAGTAGTACCCAGCAGGGGAATAGCAATCAGCCCCAGCATTTT.

The chain links TRBV27 to TRBJ2-7; TRBD2 aligns across 14 bases. Germline V CDR1 and CDR2: MNHEY, SMNVEV (reference sequence). CDR3 length: 15 amino acids. V was clipped by 6 bases and J by 3 bases; unmatched bases: 4. Here the CDR3 reads CASRPGTSGGYEQYF. The DNA of the CDR3 is TGTGCCAGCAGGCCCGGGACTAGCGGGGGCTACGAGCAGTACTTC.

The chain couples TRBV6-5 to TRBJ1-1; D call uncertain. V lost 7 bases and J 3 bases, leaving 9 bases between the germline ends. Germline-derived CDR1 and CDR2 are MNHEY and SVGAGI. CDR3 length: 12 amino acids. This CDR3 is CASKTGDTEAFF. The CDR3 coding sequence is TGTGCCAGCAAAACCGGGGACACTGAAGCTTTCTTT.

This chain links TRBV5-1 with TRBJ1-2; TRBD1 aligns across 8 bases. V gave up 4 bases and J gave up 5 bases; unmatched junction bases: 4. This CDR3 is built from 13 residues. Per germline, CDR1 SGHRS and CDR2 YFSETQ. CDR3 amino acids: CASSPGQDYGYTF. CDR3 in DNA: TGCGCCAGCAGCCCGGGACAGGATTATGGCTACACCTTC.

With regard to this clone: The same CDR3 is also encoded by other DNA sequences in this sample. The chain employs TRBV29-1 and TRBJ1-2; possibly TRBD1 for D (6 bases). V was cut by 3 bases and J by 6 bases, with 8 bases left in between. Germline CDR1 SQVTM, CDR2 ANQGSEA. The CDR3 runs 11 residues. This chain's CDR3 is CSVEGADGYTF. For the CDR3, the DNA is TGCAGCGTTGAGGGGGCCGATGGCTACACCTTC.

This clone was found a few times. The rearrangement joins TRBV2 to TRBJ1-5; no clear D gene. V was shortened by 6 bases and J by 1 base, with 7 bases between the two germline ends. The CDR3 sequence is 13 residues long. Germline lookup yields CDR1 SNHLY and CDR2 FYNNEI. The CDR3 spells CASSTVSNQPQHF. For the CDR3, the DNA is TGTGCCAGCAGCACGGTGAGCAATCAGCCCCAGCATTTT.

This clone was counted between two and nine times. This chain connects TRBV4-1 to TRBJ2-2, with 8 bases matching TRBD1. Germline V lookup: CDR1 MGHRA, CDR2 YSYEKL. This CDR3 has 15 residues. Trimming cost V 6 bases and J 2 bases; bases outside gene matches: 5. The CDR3 spells CASSLGQANTGELFF. The CDR3 coding sequence is TGCGCCAGCAGTCTGGGACAGGCCAACACCGGGGAGCTGTTTTTT.

This clone showed up just once. The chain links TRBV5-1 to TRBJ1-6; D not certain. CDR3 length: 14 amino acids. V lost 1 base to trimming and J lost 5 bases, with 7 bases between them. Germline assignment: CDR1 SGHRS and CDR2 YFSETQ. CDR3 residues: CASSLFENNSPLHF. DNA of the CDR3: TGCGCCAGCAGCTTGTTCGAGAATAATTCACCCCTCCACTTT.

The chain links TRBV5-1 to TRBJ1-1, with D perhaps TRBD1 (5 bases). This CDR3 spans 15 amino acids. The germline V gene has CDR1 SGHRS and CDR2 YFSETQ. Between the trimmed V and J ends, which lost 4 bases and 5 bases, there was a span of 18 bases. CDR3 amino acids: CASSNGGARGTEAFF. The CDR3, as DNA: TGCGCCAGCAGCAATGGAGGGGCCCGGGGAACTGAAGCTTTCTTT.

The chain is built from TRBV7-6 and TRBJ2-7; possibly TRBD2 for D (5 bases). This CDR3 is built from 15 residues. V was shortened by 1 base and J by 4 bases, with 14 bases between the two germline ends. Germline V gene data show CDR1 as SGHVS and CDR2 as FNYEAQ. The CDR3 DNA follows: TGTGCCAGCAGCTTAGGGAGGTCCCCTTTGTACGAGCAGTACTTC. Its translation is CASSLGRSPLYEQYF.

The chain has TRBV29-1 and TRBJ1-2; D is unresolved. V dropped 5 bases and J dropped 4 bases, with 14 bases sitting between them. The CDR3 runs 13 residues. The germline V gene has CDR1 SQVTM and CDR2 ANQGSEA. The CDR3 loop is CSVFFRTAYGYTF. Here the CDR3 DNA reads TGCAGCGTTTTCTTTAGGACTGCCTATGGCTACACCTTC.

The chain has TRBV3-1 (or the pseudogene TRBV3-2) and TRBJ1-2; 7 nucleotides match TRBD1. Trimming at V came to 4 bases and at J to 5 bases, leaving 10 bases not matched to a gene. The CDR3 covers 15 residues. Germline values: CDR1 LGHDT, CDR2 YNNKEL (reference sequence). In DNA form, the CDR3 reads TGTGCCAGCAGCCCTAAGGGACAGCTGAGGTATGGCTACACCTTC. Protein product: CASSPKGQLRYGYTF.

This chain joins TRBV7-6 and TRBJ1-3; possible D gene TRBD1, 5 bases. There are 15 residues in the CDR3. V was clipped by 1 base and J by 2 bases, with 9 bases between them. Germline-derived CDR1 and CDR2 are SGHVS and FNYEAQ. The CDR3 protein is CASSLEGRTGNTIYF. In nucleotides, the CDR3 is TGTGCCAGCAGCTTAGAGGGGCGAACTGGAAACACCATATATTTT.

Only one count was recorded for this clone. The chain couples TRBV7-6 to TRBJ2-7, with TRBD1 identical over 7 bases. Trimming cost V 0 bases and J 2 bases; bases outside gene matches: 19. CDR1 SGHVS and CDR2 FNYEAQ come from the germline V gene. This CDR3 has 20 amino acids. The CDR3 is CASSLAWRGPRTGHPYEQYF. Written as DNA, the CDR3 is TGTGCCAGCAGCTTAGCTTGGCGAGGGCCCAGGACAGGACATCCCTACGAGCAGTACTTC.

The V and J genes are TRBV6-5 and TRBJ2-7; 9 positions match TRBD1. The V segment lost 6 bases and the J segment 4 bases; nucleotides outside the gene matches: 10. CDR1 is MNHEY and CDR2 is SVGAGI in the germline V gene. CDR3 length: 15 residues. The CDR3 protein is CASSGIGTGLYEQYF. The CDR3 region has the DNA TGTGCCAGCAGCGGGATCGGGACAGGGTTATACGAGCAGTACTTC.

The chain carries TRBV5-1 and TRBJ2-7; the match to TRBD1 covers 12 bases. CDR1 SGHRS and CDR2 YFSETQ come from the germline V gene. CDR3 length: 14 amino acids. Unmatched junction bases numbered 3, after V lost 2 bases and J lost 6 bases. The CDR3 region has the DNA TGCGCCAGCAGCTTCGGGACAGGGGGCTTCGAGCAGTACTTC. This gives the protein CASSFGTGGFEQYF.

This chain links TRBV11-1 with TRBJ2-3; D perhaps matches TRBD1 (5 bases). CDR3 length: 14 residues. In germline, CDR1 is SGHAT, CDR2 FQDESV (reference sequence). Trimming took 5 bases from V and 1 from J, leaving 10 bases between them. The CDR3 spells CASSPATGTDTQYF. The DNA for the CDR3 is TGTGCCAGCAGCCCAGCGACAGGCACAGATACGCAGTATTTT.